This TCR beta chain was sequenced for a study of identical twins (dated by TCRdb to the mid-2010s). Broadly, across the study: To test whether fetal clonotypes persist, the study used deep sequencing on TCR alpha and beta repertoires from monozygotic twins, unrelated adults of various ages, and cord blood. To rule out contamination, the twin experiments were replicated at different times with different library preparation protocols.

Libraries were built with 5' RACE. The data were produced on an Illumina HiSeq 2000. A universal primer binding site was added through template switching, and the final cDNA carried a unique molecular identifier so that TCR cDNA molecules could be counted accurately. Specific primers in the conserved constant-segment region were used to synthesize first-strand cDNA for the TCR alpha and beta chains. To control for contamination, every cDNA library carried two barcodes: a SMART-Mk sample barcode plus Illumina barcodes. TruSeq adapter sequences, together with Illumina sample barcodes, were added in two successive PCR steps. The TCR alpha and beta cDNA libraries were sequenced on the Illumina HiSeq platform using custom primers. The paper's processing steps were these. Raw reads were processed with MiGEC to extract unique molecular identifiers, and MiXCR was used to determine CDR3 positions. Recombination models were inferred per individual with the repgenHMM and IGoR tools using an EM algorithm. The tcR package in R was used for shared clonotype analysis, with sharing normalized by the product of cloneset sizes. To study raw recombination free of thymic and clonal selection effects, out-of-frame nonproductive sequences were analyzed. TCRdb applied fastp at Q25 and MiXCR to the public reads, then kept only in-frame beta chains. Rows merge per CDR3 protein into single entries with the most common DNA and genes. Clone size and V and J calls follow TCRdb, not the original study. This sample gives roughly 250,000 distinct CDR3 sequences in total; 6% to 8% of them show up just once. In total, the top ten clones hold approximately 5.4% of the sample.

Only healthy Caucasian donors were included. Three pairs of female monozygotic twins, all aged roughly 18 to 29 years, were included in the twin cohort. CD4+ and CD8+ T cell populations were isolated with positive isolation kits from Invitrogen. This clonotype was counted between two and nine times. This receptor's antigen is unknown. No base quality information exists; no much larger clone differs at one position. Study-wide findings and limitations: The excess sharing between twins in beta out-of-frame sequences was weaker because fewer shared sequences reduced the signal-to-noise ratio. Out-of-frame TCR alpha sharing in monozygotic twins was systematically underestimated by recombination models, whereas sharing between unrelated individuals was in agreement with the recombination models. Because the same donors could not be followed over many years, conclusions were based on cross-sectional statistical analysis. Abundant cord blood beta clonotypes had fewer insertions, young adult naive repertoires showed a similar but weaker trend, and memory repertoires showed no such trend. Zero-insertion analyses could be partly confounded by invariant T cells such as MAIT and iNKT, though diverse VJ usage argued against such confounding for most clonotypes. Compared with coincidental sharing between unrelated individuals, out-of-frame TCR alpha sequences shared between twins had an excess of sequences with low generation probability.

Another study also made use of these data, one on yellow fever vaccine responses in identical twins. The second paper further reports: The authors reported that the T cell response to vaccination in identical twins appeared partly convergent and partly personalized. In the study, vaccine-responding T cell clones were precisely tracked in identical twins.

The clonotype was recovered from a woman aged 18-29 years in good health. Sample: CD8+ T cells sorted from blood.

The nucleotide sequence reads as follows: TGTGCCAGCAGTGAAATGTGGGAGGGCATGGATGAGCAGTTCTTC. It translates to CASSEMWEGMDEQFF. Recombination linked TRBV25-1 to TRBJ2-1, with 7 bases matching TRBD2. The germline V end is reduced by 2 bases and the J end by 8 bases; junction bases left unmatched: 9. The germline V gene encodes CDR1 MGHDK and CDR2 SYGVNS. Inclusive of the bounding cysteine and phenylalanine, the CDR3 is 15 residues long. Here the CDR3 DNA is all that survives: 45 bases in frame from base 1.